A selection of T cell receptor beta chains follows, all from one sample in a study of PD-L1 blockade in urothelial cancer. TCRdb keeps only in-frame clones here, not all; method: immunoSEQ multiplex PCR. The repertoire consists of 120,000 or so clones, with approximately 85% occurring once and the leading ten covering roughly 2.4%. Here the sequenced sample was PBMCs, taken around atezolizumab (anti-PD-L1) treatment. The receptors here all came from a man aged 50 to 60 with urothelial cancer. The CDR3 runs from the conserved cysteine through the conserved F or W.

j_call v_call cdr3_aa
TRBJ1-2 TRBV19 CASSWGESLYGYTF
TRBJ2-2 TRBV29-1 CSAKIGGNTGELFF
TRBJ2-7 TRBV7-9 CASSASGTDEQYF
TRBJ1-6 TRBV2 CASSGDRGDNSPLHF
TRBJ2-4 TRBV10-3 CAISESPSSFSNIQYF
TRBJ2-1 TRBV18 CASSPQQGQGGVEQFF
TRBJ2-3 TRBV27 CASSSGLLRFPPPSTDTQYF
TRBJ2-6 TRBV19 CASSIHGVLSYTSGANVLTF
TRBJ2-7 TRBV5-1 CASSPGDSYEQYF
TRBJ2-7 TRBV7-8 CASSLFGTSGTRSYEQYF
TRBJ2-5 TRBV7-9 CASSSGQGKETQYF
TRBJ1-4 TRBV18 CASSPAGKFIREKLFF
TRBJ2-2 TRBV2 CASSADRPNTGELFF
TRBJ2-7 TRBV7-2 CASSRRLFGYEQYF
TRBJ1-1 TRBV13 CASSLGRVNTEAFF
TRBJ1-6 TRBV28 CASSWSGAGSYSPLHF
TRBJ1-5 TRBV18 CASSPVGQGGPTTQHF
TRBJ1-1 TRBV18 CASSLSTGTNTEAFF
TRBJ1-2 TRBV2 CASDFFSGGGYGYTF
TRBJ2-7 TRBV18 CASSPPGTGAILEQYF
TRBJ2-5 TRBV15 CATSRGTSGRAEGETQYF
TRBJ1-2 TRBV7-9 CSPGADGYGYTF
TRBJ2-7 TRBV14 CASSHLPGLAGFSYEQYF
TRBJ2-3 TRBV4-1 CASSQDPGGIDTQYF
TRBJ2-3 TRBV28 CASKRGGLGDTQYF
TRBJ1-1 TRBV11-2 CASSFATGAMNTEAFF
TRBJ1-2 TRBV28 CASSLGTDPRAGYTF
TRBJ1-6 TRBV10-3 CAISPGTGRSPLHF
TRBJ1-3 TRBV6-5 CASRLWANSGNTIYF
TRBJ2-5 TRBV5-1 CASSGFASGRAGLAETQYF
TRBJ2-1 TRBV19 CAISTPYNEQFF
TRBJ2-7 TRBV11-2 CASSLVTSGPSYEQYF
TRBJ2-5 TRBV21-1 CASSSRNGNQETQYF
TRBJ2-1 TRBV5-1 CASRQGGAGNEQFF
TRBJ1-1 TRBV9 CASSSAGRGNTEAFF
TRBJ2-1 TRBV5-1 CASSLRGTEQFF
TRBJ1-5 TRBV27 CASSLGTGADQPQHF
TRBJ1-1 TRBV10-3 CAISFSGQTTEAFF
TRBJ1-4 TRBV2 CASSAEQGANEKLFF
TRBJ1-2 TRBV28 CASHDGRNYGYTF
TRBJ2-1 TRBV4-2 CASGERGAGKGYNEQFF
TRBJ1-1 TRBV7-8 CASSLVPRTGEEKAFF
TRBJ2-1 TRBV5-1 CASSLWASSSYNEQFF